This TCR beta chain came from a study of beta chain features in type 1 diabetes. Notes on the study in general: Comparison showed that naive, central memory and Treg TCRB repertoires appeared more similar among patients than among healthy donors. Possible PCR preference for shorter templates applied equally to patients and controls. People with Type 1 diabetes carried modestly yet significantly shorter TCRB CDR3s in all four CD4+ subsets. There were fewer insertions and more deletions at the VDJ junctions of type 1 diabetes patients.

Investigators reverse transcribed all isolated RNA, so they sequenced expressed TCRB transcripts. The method was immunoSEQ multiplex PCR; TCRdb's version includes in-frame clones alone and lacks a portion of them. Altogether a few hundred thousand clones are present, roughly 15% being singletons, with the ten largest covering about 0.02%. V lost 4 bases and J 3 bases, leaving 18 bases between the germline ends. CDR1 and CDR2 (germline): SEHNR, FQNEAQ (reference sequence). The CDR3 covers 16 residues. Only a few counts were recorded for this clone. Its antigen is still unknown. The chain carries TRBV7-9 and TRBJ1-2; the D gene is possibly TRBD1 (5 bases). Material: naive CD4+ T cells from blood. This clonotype was obtained from a woman under 30 in good health. CDR3 loop: CASSSFPGTRYYGYTF. The CDR3 coding sequence is TGTGCCAGCAGCTCCTTTCCGGGGACTCGGTACTATGGCTACACCTTC. Full variable domain (outside the CDR3, taken from reference TRBV7-9 and TRBJ1-2): DTGVSQNPRHKITKRGQNVTFRCDPISEHNRLYWYRQTLGQGPEFLTYFQNEAQLEKSRLLSDRFSAERPKGSFSTLEIQRTEQGDSAMYLCASSSFPGTRYYGYTFGSGTRLTVV.